Each of the 31 T cell receptor beta chains below was sequenced from the same sample in a study of blood T cell repertoires in COVID-19. Here immunoSEQ multiplex PCR was the method, and the copy in TCRdb shows in-frame clones only, minus some. The sample gives 75,000 to 85,000 clones, roughly four fifths of which show up once; 6.5% to 8% is in the top ten. Input material: peripheral blood. These receptor sequences come from a human donor in a cohort sampled during active COVID-19.

This sequence joins TRBV2 and TRBJ1-4; a possible D gene is TRBD1 (6 bases). Germline V gene lookup returns CDR1 SNHLY and CDR2 FYNNEI. CDR3 length equals 14 residues. V lost 7 bases to trimming and J lost 8 bases, with 17 bases between them. The CDR3 is CASTLQDGGEKLFF. The CDR3, as DNA: TGTGCCAGCACTCTACAGGATGGGGGCGAAAAACTGTTTTTT.

The V gene is TRBV7-2, the J gene TRBJ1-6; no reliable D call. The CDR3 runs 14 residues. The germline CDR1 and CDR2 sequences are SGHTA and FQGNSA. Between the trimmed V and J ends, which lost 3 bases and 8 bases, there was a span of 11 bases. CDR3 region: CASSLEIRDSPLHF. The CDR3 DNA follows: TGTGCCAGCAGCTTGGAGATCAGAGATTCACCCCTCCACTTT.

The V and J genes are TRBV29-1 and TRBJ2-7, with 9 bases identical to TRBD1. CDR1 and CDR2 from the germline V gene are SQVTM and ANQGSEA. There are 13 residues in the CDR3. Trimming cost V 6 bases and J 2 bases; bases outside gene matches: 5. The CDR3 DNA follows: TGCAGCGTAGGGGGGACAGGGACCTACGAGCAGTACTTC. Translating gives CSVGGTGTYEQYF.

The V call is TRBV12-2, the J call TRBJ2-5; the table names TRBD2, a call not compared with the DNA. TRBV12-2 is a listed pseudogene. CDR3 length: 14 amino acids. The CDR3 DNA is TGTGCAAGTCGCTTAGGGACTACACAAGAGACCCAGTACTTC. This codes for CASRLGTTQETQYF.

The chain has TRBV10-1 and TRBJ1-1; 9 bases match TRBD1. Germline V gene data show CDR1 as WNHNN and CDR2 as SYGVQD (reference sequence). V lost 3 bases and J lost 2; bases outside the gene matches: 10. The CDR3 has 17 residues. The CDR3 nucleotides read TGCGCCAGCAGTGAATCTGCTACAGGGGGCAAAAACACTGAAGCTTTCTTT. It encodes CASSESATGGKNTEAFF.

CDR3 nucleotide sequence: TGTGCCAGTAGTATAGAGGGCGGGAATTCACCCCTCCACTTT. Translated, it gives CASSIEGGNSPLHF. The rearrangement uses TRBV19 and TRBJ1-6; D gene uncertain. This CDR3 is 14 amino acids long. CDR1 is LNHDA and CDR2 is SQIVND in the germline V gene (reference sequence). Trimming cost V 0 bases and J 7 bases, with 7 bases left between them.

The count of this clone is one. J is TRBJ2-5 and V is TRBV6-1, with D maybe TRBD1 (5 bases). This CDR3 spans 16 amino acids. V lost 2 bases and J lost 3, with 16 bases in between. Germline V gene sequence: CDR1 MNHNS, CDR2 SASEGT. DNA for the CDR3: TGTGCCAGCAGTGAAAAAGGGGCAGGCGGTAAAGAGACCCAGTACTTC. Translated: CASSEKGAGGKETQYF.

The V gene is TRBV19, the J gene TRBJ1-4; D is unclear. V was trimmed by 5 bases and J by 7 bases, leaving 14 bases between them. Per germline, CDR1 LNHDA and CDR2 SQIVND (reference sequence). The length of the CDR3 is 14 residues. This CDR3 reads CASSGGQLGEKLFF. CDR3 bases: TGTGCCAGTAGTGGAGGGCAGCTGGGTGAAAAACTGTTTTTT.

The J gene is TRBJ2-1, the V gene TRBV19; TRBD2 is a possible D gene (6 bases). The CDR3 totals 12 residues. Deletions cut 9 bases from V and 14 bases from J, with 20 bases between. Looked up from germline, CDR1 is LNHDA and CDR2 is SQIVND (reference sequence). The CDR3 DNA reads TGTGCCAGGCCACCGGACTACGAGGAGGAGTTCTTC. It translates to CARPPDYEEEFF.

J is TRBJ2-1 and V is TRBV6-2 or TRBV6-3, with D possibly being TRBD2 (6 bases). The CDR3 totals 12 residues. Between the trimmed V and J ends, which lost 2 bases and 8 bases, there was a span of 7 bases. Germline assignment: CDR1 MNHEY and CDR2 SVGEGT. The CDR3 reads CASSYREDEQFF. The DNA for the CDR3 is TGTGCCAGCAGTTACAGGGAGGATGAGCAGTTCTTC.

This clone was detected a few times. The chain has TRBV4-1 and TRBJ2-7; D perhaps matches TRBD1 (6 bases). Germline lookup yields CDR1 MGHRA and CDR2 YSYEKL. V gave up 3 bases and J gave up 4 bases, with 13 bases separating them. The CDR3 loop spans 14 amino acids. The CDR3 spells CASSHSKQGYEQYF. For the CDR3, the DNA is TGCGCCAGCAGCCACTCCAAGCAGGGGTACGAGCAGTACTTC.

The chain recombines TRBV7-9 with TRBJ2-7, with D perhaps TRBD2 (6 bases). This CDR3 region has 14 residues. The ends were cut back, 5 bases at V and 1 base at J, with 12 bases in the middle. Germline V gives CDR1 SEHNR, CDR2 FQNEAQ (reference sequence). The CDR3 nucleotides are TGTGCCAGCAGCCTCGGAGGGTTATCCTACGAGCAGTACTTC. This encodes CASSLGGLSYEQYF.

V gene TRBV5-4 combines with J gene TRBJ2-5, with D possibly matching TRBD1 (6 bases). The germline V gene has CDR1 SGHNT and CDR2 YYREEE (reference sequence). The CDR3 totals 13 residues. Trimming took 2 bases from V and 5 from J, leaving 10 bases between them. The CDR3 sequence is CASSFGDRETQYF. In DNA form, the CDR3 reads TGTGCCAGCAGCTTCGGAGACAGGGAGACCCAGTACTTC.

V is TRBV7-9 and J is TRBJ2-6, with D possibly matching TRBD1 (5 bases). The CDR3 length is 18 residues. Germline V lookup: CDR1 SEHNR, CDR2 FQNEAQ (reference sequence). V lost 3 bases and J 0 bases, leaving 15 bases between the germline ends. The CDR3, as DNA: TGTGCCAGCAGCTTTCAGGGATCGTCCCTCTCTGGGGCCAACGTCCTGACTTTC. This encodes CASSFQGSSLSGANVLTF.

The V call is TRBV5-6, the J call TRBJ2-5; 7 bases are a match to TRBD2. Germline trimming cut 3 bases from V and 2 bases from J; bases unmatched to any gene: 10. The CDR3 has 16 residues. Germline V gene sequence: CDR1 SGHDT, CDR2 YYEEEE. CDR3 bases: TGTGCCAGCAGCTACCGGGACTACGGATTTCAAGAGACCCAGTACTTC. This gives the protein CASSYRDYGFQETQYF.

The V and J genes are TRBV4-1 and TRBJ2-3, with D possibly matching TRBD1 (5 bases). V dropped 1 base and J dropped 2 bases, with 10 bases sitting between them. Germline assignment: CDR1 MGHRA and CDR2 YSYEKL. This CDR3 contains 15 residues. DNA for the CDR3: TGCGCCAGCAGCCAAGTGGGGCAAAACACAGATACGCAGTATTTT. Translation gives CASSQVGQNTDTQYF.

The genes are TRBV7-2 and TRBJ1-4; possibly TRBD1 for D (5 bases). Germline CDR1 and CDR2: SGHTA and FQGNSA. Trimming stripped 6 bases from V and 3 bases from J, with 14 bases between. This CDR3 region has 15 residues. The CDR3 spells CASSLIGGSNEKLFF. The CDR3 nucleotides read TGTGCCAGCAGTCTCATCGGGGGGTCTAATGAAAAACTGTTTTTT.

V gene TRBV6-1 combines with J gene TRBJ1-2; 7 nucleotides match TRBD1. J gave up 6 bases and V 1 base, and 14 bases lay outside the gene matches. The CDR3 has 17 residues. Germline CDR1 MNHNS, CDR2 SASEGT. CDR3 coding DNA: TGTGCCAGCAGTGAAGTCCCGTGGGGCATAGGGGGCGATGGCTACACCTTC. This encodes CASSEVPWGIGGDGYTF.

This clone has just a few counts. V usage is TRBV11-3 and J usage is TRBJ2-1; 9 bases are shared with TRBD2. Per germline, CDR1 SGHNT and CDR2 YENEEA. This CDR3 contains 16 residues. V gave up 3 bases and J gave up 9 bases; unmatched junction bases: 12. The chain's CDR3 is CASSFGWERGVGEQFF. The CDR3 DNA follows: TGTGCCAGCAGCTTCGGCTGGGAGCGGGGGGTAGGTGAGCAGTTCTTC. Full variable domain (missing parts from reference TRBV11-3 and TRBJ2-1): EAGVVQSPRYKIIEKKQPVAFWCNPISGHNTLYWYLQNLGQGPELLIRYENEEAVDDSQLPKDRFSAERLKGVDSTLKIQPAELGDSAVYLCASSFGWERGVGEQFFGPGTRLTVL.

This chain links TRBV15 with TRBJ2-1, with TRBD2 matching over 11 bases. The CDR3 covers 14 residues. V dropped 5 bases and J dropped 9; count of bases not matched to a gene: 6. Germline loops: CDR1 LNHNV, CDR2 YYDKDF (reference sequence). CDR3 DNA: TGTGCCACCAGCTTTAGCGGGGGGGCCCGTGAGCAGTTCTTC. This gives the protein CATSFSGGAREQFF.

This clone was detected once. The chain combines TRBV6-1 with TRBJ1-1, with D uncertain. Germline V gene data show CDR1 as MNHNS and CDR2 as SASEGT. The ends were cut back, 2 bases at V and 5 bases at J, with 9 bases in the middle. CDR3 length: 13 amino acids. In DNA form, the CDR3 reads TGTGCCAGCAGTGAACGGGGAAGGACTGAAGCTTTCTTT. Protein sequence: CASSERGRTEAFF.

V and J are TRBV12-3 or TRBV12-4 and TRBJ2-7; D possibly corresponds to TRBD1 (5 bases). The CDR3 is made up of 13 amino acids. Trimming left V 6 bases short and J 2 bases short, with 11 bases between. DNA of the CDR3: TGTGCCAGCAGCCTACAGGCCACCTACGAGCAGTACTTC. Residues: CASSLQATYEQYF.

This clone was detected only a few times. The rearrangement links TRBV30 to TRBJ1-5; no clear D. V was trimmed by 1 base and J by 3 bases, leaving 7 bases between them. The CDR3 runs to 13 residues. In germline, CDR1 is GTSNPN, CDR2 SVGIG (reference sequence). The CDR3 DNA is TGTGCCTGGAGTGGCGGGATCAATCAGCCCCAGCATTTT. Translated: CAWSGGINQPQHF.

Notes on this clone: The sample contains more than one DNA sequence encoding this CDR3. The V and J genes are TRBV7-9 and TRBJ1-1; D is unclear. The CDR3 covers 13 residues. Per germline, CDR1 SEHNR and CDR2 FQNEAQ (reference sequence). Trimming pared 2 bases from V and 4 bases from J, leaving 8 bases between. The CDR3 spells CASSLKGGTEAFF. The CDR3 nucleotides are TGTGCCAGCAGCTTAAAGGGAGGCACTGAAGCTTTCTTT.

The chain carries TRBV6-5 and TRBJ2-3, with D maybe TRBD2 (7 bases). The V end lost 8 bases, the J end lost 4 bases, and 16 bases lay between the germline ends. Germline V gives CDR1 MNHEY, CDR2 SVGAGI. This CDR3 is 14 amino acids long. This chain's CDR3 is CASGVEGGADTQYF. As DNA, the CDR3 is TGTGCCAGCGGAGTTGAGGGGGGGGCAGATACGCAGTATTTT.

The chain is built from TRBV3-1 (or the pseudogene TRBV3-2) and TRBJ1-2, with a weak D call TRBD1 (5 bases). Germline V gene lookup returns CDR1 LGHDT and CDR2 YNNKEL (reference sequence). This CDR3 has 15 residues. The germline V and J ends were trimmed by 1 base and 0 bases, with 9 bases remaining between them. CDR3 DNA: TGTGCCAGCAGCCAAGGGGCAGGGCCTAACTATGGCTACACCTTC. Protein product: CASSQGAGPNYGYTF.

The chain uses TRBV4-2 and TRBJ2-7, with TRBD2 identical over 10 bases. CDR1 LGHNA and CDR2 YNFKEQ come from the germline V gene. The CDR3 is 16 amino acids. Losses at the gene ends were 0 bases for V and 0 bases for J; bases not matched to a gene: 2. The CDR3 spells CASSQETSGSSYEQYF. The CDR3 DNA sequence: TGTGCCAGCAGCCAAGAGACTAGCGGGTCCTCCTACGAGCAGTACTTC.

The chain links TRBV19 to TRBJ1-2; D possibly corresponds to TRBD1 (5 bases). This CDR3 comprises 16 residues. The germline V gene has CDR1 LNHDA and CDR2 SQIVND (reference sequence). V lost 4 bases and J 7 bases, leaving 22 bases between the germline ends. The CDR3 nucleotides read TGTGCCAGTAGTACGGACACGGTCCGGCCTAGAGCTGGCTACACCTTC. It codes for CASSTDTVRPRAGYTF.

The chain recombines TRBV5-1 with TRBJ2-7; 10 nucleotides line up with TRBD1. V lost 0 bases, J lost 5 bases, and 5 bases stayed unmatched. This CDR3 spans 15 amino acids. The V gene's germline CDR1 is SGHRS and CDR2 YFSETQ. CDR3 DNA: TGCGCCAGCAGCTTGGCCGGGGACAGGGGCCACGAGCAGTACTTC. This sequence encodes CASSLAGDRGHEQYF.

The CDR3 loop is CASSSSGGGDEQFF. CDR3 coding DNA: TGTGCCAGCAGCTCTAGCGGGGGAGGGGATGAGCAGTTCTTC. The V call is TRBV7-9, the J call TRBJ2-1, with 10 bases that match TRBD2. This CDR3 comprises 14 residues. Germline values: CDR1 SEHNR, CDR2 FQNEAQ (reference sequence). V was pared by 4 bases and J by 8 bases, with 5 bases of the junction left unmatched.

Regarding this clone: The sample has other DNA sequences that encode this CDR3 too. The chain couples TRBV4-1 to TRBJ1-5, with D hard to call. V lost 3 bases and J 4 bases, leaving 10 bases between the germline ends. Germline V gene data show CDR1 as MGHRA and CDR2 as YSYEKL. The CDR3 totals 14 residues. Here the CDR3 DNA reads TGCGCCAGCAGCCAGCTGGGAGGGAATCAGCCCCAGCATTTT. This encodes CASSQLGGNQPQHF.